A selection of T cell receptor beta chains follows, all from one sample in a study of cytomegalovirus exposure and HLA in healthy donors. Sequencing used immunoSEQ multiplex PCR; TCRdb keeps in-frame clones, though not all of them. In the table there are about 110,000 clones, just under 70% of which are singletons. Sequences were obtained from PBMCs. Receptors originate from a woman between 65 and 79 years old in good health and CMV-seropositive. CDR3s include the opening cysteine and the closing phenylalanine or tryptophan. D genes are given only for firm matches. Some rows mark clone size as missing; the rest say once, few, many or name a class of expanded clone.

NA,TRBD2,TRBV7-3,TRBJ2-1,TGTGCCAGCAGCTTCGGCGGGGGGAACTACAATGAGCAGTTCTTC,CASSFGGGNYNEQFF
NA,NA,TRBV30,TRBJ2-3,TGTGCCTGGAAAACGCTACAGGCAGTCGATACGCAGTATTTT,CAWKTLQAVDTQYF
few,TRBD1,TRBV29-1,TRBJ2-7,TGCAGCGTTCCCGGGACAGGGGTATCCTACGAGCAGTACTTC,CSVPGTGVSYEQYF
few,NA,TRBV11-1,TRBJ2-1,TGTGCCAGCAGCTCTCCACAGGGTCCCTACAATGAGCAGTTCTTC,CASSSPQGPYNEQFF
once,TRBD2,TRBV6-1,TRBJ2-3,TGTGCCAGCAGTGAGACTAGCGGGGGGGCCGGTACGCAGTATTTT,CASSETSGGAGTQYF
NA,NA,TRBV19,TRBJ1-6,TGTGCCAGTAGTATTCAACAGGCTTTTATTTCACCCCTCCACTTT,CASSIQQAFISPLHF
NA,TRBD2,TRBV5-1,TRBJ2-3,TGCGCCAGCAGCACCCGGGACTACACAGATACGCAGTATTTT,CASSTRDYTDTQYF
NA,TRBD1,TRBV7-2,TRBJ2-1,TGTGCCAGCAGCGTTCGAGGGACAGACTACAATGAGCAGTTCTTC,CASSVRGTDYNEQFF
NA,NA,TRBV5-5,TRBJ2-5,TGTGCCAGCAGCTTGGCCTGGGGCGAGACCCAGTACTTC,CASSLAWGETQYF
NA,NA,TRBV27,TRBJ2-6,TGTGCCAGCGGCCATCCGGGACTTAAGATAAAATCTGGGGCCAACGTCCTGACTTTC,CASGHPGLKIKSGANVLTF
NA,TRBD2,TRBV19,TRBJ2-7,TGTGCCAGTAGTACCGGACTAGCGGCCGTCGAGCAGTACTTC,CASSTGLAAVEQYF
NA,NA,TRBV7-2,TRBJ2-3,TGTGCCAGCAGCTTATTTGCTAGCGATCCCTCAGATACGCAGTATTTT,CASSLFASDPSDTQYF
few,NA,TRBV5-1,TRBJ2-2,TGCGCCAGCAGCCCGGACTTCAACACCGGGGAGCTGTTTTTT,CASSPDFNTGELFF
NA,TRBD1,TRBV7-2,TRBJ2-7,TGTGCCAGCAGCTTACAGGACAGGGGCTACGAGCAGTACTTC,CASSLQDRGYEQYF
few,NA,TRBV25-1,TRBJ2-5,TGTGCCAGCAGTACCCGGGGAGAAGAGACCCAGTACTTC,CASSTRGEETQYF
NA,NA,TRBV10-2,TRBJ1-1,TGCGCCAGCAGTGAGTCCTACAGGGTCACTGAAGCTTTCTTT,CASSESYRVTEAFF
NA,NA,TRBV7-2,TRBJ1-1,TGTGCCAGCAGCTTAGCGCTGACAGCTAACACTGAAGCTTTCTTT,CASSLALTANTEAFF
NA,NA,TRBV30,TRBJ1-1,TGTGCCTGGGGTCGGACTGAAGCTTTCTTT,CAWGRTEAFF